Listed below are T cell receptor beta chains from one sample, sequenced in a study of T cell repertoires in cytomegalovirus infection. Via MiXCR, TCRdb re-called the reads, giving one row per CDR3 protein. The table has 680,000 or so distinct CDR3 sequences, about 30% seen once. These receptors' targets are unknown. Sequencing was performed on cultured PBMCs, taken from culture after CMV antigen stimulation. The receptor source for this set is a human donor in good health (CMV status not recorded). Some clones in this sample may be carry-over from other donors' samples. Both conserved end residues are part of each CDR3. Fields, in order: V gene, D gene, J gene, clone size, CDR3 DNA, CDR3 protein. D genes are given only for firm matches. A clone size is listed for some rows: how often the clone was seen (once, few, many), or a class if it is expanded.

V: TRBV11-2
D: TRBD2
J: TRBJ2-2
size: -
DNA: TGTGCCAGCAGCCCGGGACTAGCTAACGGGGAGCTGTTTTTT
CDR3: CASSPGLANGELFF

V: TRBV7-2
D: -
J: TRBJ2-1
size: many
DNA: TGTGCCAGCAGCTTAAACTGGAATGAGCAGTTCTTC
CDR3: CASSLNWNEQFF

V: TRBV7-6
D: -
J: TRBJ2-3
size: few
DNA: TGTGCCAGCAGCTTAGGAGACTATCCTGGCACAGATACGCAGTATTTT
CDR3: CASSLGDYPGTDTQYF

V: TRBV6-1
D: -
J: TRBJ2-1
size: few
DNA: TGTGCCAGCAGTTACAGGCCCTCGGGACCCTACAATGAGCAGTTCTTC
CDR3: CASSYRPSGPYNEQFF

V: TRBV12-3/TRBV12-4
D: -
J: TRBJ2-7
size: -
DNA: TGTGCCAGCAGCACCGCACTAGCAACCTACGAGCAGTACTTC
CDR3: CASSTALATYEQYF

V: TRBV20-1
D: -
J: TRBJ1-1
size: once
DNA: TGCAGTGCAAGAGAGGGGATCTCTGAAGCTTTCTTT
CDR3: CSAREGISEAFF

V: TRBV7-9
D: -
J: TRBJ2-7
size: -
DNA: TGTGCCAGCAGCTTCTACAGCGGTGGCTACGAGCAGTACTTC
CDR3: CASSFYSGGYEQYF

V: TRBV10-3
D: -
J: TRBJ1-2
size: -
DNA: TGTGCCATCAGTGAAGCGGGGCTCTATGGCTACACCTTC
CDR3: CAISEAGLYGYTF

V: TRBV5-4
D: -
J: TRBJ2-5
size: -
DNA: TGTGCCAGCAGCTTCGCCGGACAAACCCAAGGGACCCAGTACTTC
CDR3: CASSFAGQTQGTQYF

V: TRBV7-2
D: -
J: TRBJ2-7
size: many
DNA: TGTGCCAGCAGCTTAGTAGTAGGGCAGGGGTCCGACGAGCAGTACTTC
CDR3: CASSLVVGQGSDEQYF

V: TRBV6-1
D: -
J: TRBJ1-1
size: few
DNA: TGTGCCAGCAGCTCCCCGGGGGGGGAGGGCACTGAAGCTTTCTTT
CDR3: CASSSPGGEGTEAFF

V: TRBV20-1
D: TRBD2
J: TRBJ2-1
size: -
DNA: TGCAGTGCTAGAGATAGTAAGGGACTAGCGACTCTACGTTCCTACAATGAGCAGTTCTTC
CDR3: CSARDSKGLATLRSYNEQFF

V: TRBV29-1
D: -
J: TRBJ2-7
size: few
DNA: TGCAGCGTTCAGGGTCCGTCCTACGAGCAGTACTTC
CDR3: CSVQGPSYEQYF

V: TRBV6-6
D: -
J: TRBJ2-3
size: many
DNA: TGTGCCAGCAGTTACTCGACCCCAGCGTCTGGCACAGATACGCAGTATTTT
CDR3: CASSYSTPASGTDTQYF

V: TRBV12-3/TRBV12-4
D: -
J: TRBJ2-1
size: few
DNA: TGTGCCAGCACCCCTGCTACTTACAATGAGCAGTTCTTC
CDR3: CASTPATYNEQFF

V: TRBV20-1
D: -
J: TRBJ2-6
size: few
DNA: TGCAGTGCTAGAGGATTGGGGGGGGCCAACGTCCTGACTTTC
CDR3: CSARGLGGANVLTF

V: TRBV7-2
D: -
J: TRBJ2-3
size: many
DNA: TGTGCCAGCAAAGGGTTCTCGGCAGATACGCAGTATTTT
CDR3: CASKGFSADTQYF

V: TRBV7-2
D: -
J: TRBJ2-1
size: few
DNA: TGTGCCAGCAGCTACCGGGACCAGAGGAATGAGCAGTTCTTC
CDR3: CASSYRDQRNEQFF

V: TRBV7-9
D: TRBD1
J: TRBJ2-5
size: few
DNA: TGTGCCAGCAGCACCGGACAGGGCCGCCAAGAGACCCAGTACTTC
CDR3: CASSTGQGRQETQYF

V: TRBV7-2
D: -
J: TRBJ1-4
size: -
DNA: TGTGCCAGCAGCTTTTCCATTTCTAATGAAAAACTGTTTTTT
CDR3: CASSFSISNEKLFF

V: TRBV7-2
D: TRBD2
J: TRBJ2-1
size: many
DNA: TGTGCCAGCAGCTTAGGGGCACTAGCGGGAGTTCTGAATGAGCAGTTCTTC
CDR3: CASSLGALAGVLNEQFF

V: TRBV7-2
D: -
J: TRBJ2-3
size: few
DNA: TGTGCCAGCAACTACGAGCGGGGCACAGATACGCAGTATTTT
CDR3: CASNYERGTDTQYF

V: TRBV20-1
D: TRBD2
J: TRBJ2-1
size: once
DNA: TGCAGTGCTAGAGATTTTAGGACTAGCGGGAAATACAATGAGCAGTTCTTC
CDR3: CSARDFRTSGKYNEQFF

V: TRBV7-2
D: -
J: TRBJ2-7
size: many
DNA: TGTGCCAGCAGCCGACCGTTTAAAGCCTACGAGCAGTACTTC
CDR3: CASSRPFKAYEQYF

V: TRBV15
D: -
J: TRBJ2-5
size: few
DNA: TGTGCCACCAGCAGAGGGGCGCGGCAAGAGACCCAGTACTTC
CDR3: CATSRGARQETQYF

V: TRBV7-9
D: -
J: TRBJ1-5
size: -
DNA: TGTGCCAGCAGCTTAGCGAGGGATGGGCCCCAGCATTTT
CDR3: CASSLARDGPQHF

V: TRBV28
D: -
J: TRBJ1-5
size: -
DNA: TGTGCCAGCAGTTACGGGGGCAATCAGCCCCAGCATTTT
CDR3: CASSYGGNQPQHF

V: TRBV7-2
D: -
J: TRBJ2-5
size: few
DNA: TGTGCCAGCAGAACTGGGACAAAAGAGACCCAGTACTTC
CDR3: CASRTGTKETQYF

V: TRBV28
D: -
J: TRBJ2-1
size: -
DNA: TGTGCCAGCAGTTTAGTAGGCGACCGTCTAGAGCAGTTCTTC
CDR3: CASSLVGDRLEQFF

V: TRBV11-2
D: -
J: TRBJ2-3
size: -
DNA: TGTGCCAGCTGCCTGGGTCGGGTAGATACGCAGTATTTT
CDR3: CASCLGRVDTQYF

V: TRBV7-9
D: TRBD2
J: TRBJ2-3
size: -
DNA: TGTGCCAGCACCAATGGAGCGGGAGGCCGCACAGATACGCAGTATTTT
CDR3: CASTNGAGGRTDTQYF

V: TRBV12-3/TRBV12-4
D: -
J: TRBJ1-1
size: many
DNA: TGTGCCAGCAGTCTGTGGTATCGGGGAGTGAACACTGAAGCTTTCTTT
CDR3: CASSLWYRGVNTEAFF

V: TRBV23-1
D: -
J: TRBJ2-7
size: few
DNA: TGCGCCAGCAGTCCCCTGACGTTCGGGCAGTACTTC
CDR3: CASSPLTFGQYF

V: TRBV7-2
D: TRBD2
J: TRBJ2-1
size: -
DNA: TGTGCCAGCAGTTTGACTAGCGGGCCCTACAATGAGCAGTTCTTC
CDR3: CASSLTSGPYNEQFF

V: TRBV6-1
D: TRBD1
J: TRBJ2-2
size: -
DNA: TGTGCCAGCAGTGAACCGGACAGGACCGGGGAGCTGTTTTTT
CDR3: CASSEPDRTGELFF

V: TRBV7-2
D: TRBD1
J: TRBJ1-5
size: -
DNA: TGTGCCAGCACCTCAGCAGGGGGCGCAGGGGCCCAGCATTTT
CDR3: CASTSAGGAGAQHF

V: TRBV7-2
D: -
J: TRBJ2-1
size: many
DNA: TGTGCCAGCAGCTCCCAGGTCCTACCCCAGGGTGAGCAGTTCTTC
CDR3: CASSSQVLPQGEQFF

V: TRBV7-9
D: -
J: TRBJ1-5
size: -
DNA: TGTTCCAGCAGCCGTCAGGGGTACCCCCAGCATTTT
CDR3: CSSSRQGYPQHF

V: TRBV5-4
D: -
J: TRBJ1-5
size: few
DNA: TGTGCCAGCACCGCACAGGGTCGGGATTGTCAGCCCCAGCATTTT
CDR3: CASTAQGRDCQPQHF

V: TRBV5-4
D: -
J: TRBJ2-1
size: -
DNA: TGTGCCAGCAGCGAAGCAAACAATGAGCAGTTCTTC
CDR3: CASSEANNEQFF

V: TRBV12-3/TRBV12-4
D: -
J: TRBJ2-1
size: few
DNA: TGTGCCAGCAGTATCCGGGACTTCTACAATGAGCAGTTCTTC
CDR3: CASSIRDFYNEQFF

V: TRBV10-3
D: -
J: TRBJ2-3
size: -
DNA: TGTGCCATCAATTCAGGGGGGGGGGCAACCCTCGTTGCAGATACGCAGTATTTT
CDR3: CAINSGGGATLVADTQYF

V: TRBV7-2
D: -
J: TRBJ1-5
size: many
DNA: TGTGCCAGCAGCTTACGGGACGGTTATCAGCCCCAGCATTTT
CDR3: CASSLRDGYQPQHF

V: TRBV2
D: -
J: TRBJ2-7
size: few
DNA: TGTGCCAGCAGTGGACTAGACTACGAGCAGTACTTC
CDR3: CASSGLDYEQYF

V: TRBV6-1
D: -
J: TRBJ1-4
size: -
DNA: TGTGCCAGCAGAGAGCACCGACTCAATGAAAAACTGTTTTTT
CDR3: CASREHRLNEKLFF

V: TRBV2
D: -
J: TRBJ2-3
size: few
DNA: TGTGCCAGCAGTGGTGACTTTACAGATACGCAGTATTTT
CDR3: CASSGDFTDTQYF

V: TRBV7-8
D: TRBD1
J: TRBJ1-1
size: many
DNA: TGTGCCAGCAGCCCCGAAGGGGGCCGGACTGAAGCTTTCTTT
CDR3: CASSPEGGRTEAFF

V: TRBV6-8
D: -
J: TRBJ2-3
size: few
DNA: TGTGCCAGCAGTTACGCCTCGAGACGAGATACGCAGTATTTT
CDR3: CASSYASRRDTQYF

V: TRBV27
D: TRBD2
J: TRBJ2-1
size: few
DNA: TGTGCCAGCAACCCCGGGACTAGCGTATACAATGAGCAGTTCTTC
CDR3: CASNPGTSVYNEQFF

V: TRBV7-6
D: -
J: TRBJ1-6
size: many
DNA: TGTGCCAGCAGCCTGAACAGGGTTGAGCCCCTCCACTTT
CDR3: CASSLNRVEPLHF

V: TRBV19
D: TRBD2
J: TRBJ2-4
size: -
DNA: TGTGCCAGTAGTATTACTGGGCTAGCGGACACCAAAAACATTCAGTACTTC
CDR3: CASSITGLADTKNIQYF

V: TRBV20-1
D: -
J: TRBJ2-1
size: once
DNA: TGCAGTGCTAGAGAGAGCGGTTCCTACAATGAGCAGTTCTTC
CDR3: CSARESGSYNEQFF

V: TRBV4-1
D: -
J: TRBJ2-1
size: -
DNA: TGCGCCAGCAGCCAACATCATCCGGGGGGCACCGGGTGGGAGCAGTTCTTC
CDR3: CASSQHHPGGTGWEQFF

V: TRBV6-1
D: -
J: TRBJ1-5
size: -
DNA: TGTGCCAGCAGTGATCCCGGGCGCCGCCCCAACAATCAGCCCCAGCATTTT
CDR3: CASSDPGRRPNNQPQHF

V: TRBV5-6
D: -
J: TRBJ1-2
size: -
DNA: TGTGCCAGCAGCTTGGACGCTCGGGTAAAAGGGTTTATGCGCGGCTACACCTTC
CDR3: CASSLDARVKGFMRGYTF

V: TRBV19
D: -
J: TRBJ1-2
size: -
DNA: TGTGCCAGTACAGGGGCGGATTTTTATGGCTACACCTTC
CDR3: CASTGADFYGYTF

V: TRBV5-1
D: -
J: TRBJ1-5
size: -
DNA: TGCGCCAGCAGCTTGGACCTGGAGGGTGCCCAGCATTTT
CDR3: CASSLDLEGAQHF